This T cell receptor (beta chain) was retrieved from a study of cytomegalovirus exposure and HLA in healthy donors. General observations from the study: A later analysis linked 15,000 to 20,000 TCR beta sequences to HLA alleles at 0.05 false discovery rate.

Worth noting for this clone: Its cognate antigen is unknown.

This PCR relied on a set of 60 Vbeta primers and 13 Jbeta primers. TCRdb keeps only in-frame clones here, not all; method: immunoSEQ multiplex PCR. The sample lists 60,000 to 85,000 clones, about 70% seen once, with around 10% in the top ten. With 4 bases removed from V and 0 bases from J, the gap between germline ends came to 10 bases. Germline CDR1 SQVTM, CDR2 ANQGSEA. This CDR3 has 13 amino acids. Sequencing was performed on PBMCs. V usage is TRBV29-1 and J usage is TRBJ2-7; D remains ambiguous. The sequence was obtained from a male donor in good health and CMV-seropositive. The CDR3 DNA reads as TGCAGCGTTGTTAGTAGATCCTCCTACGAGCAGTACTTC. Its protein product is CSVVSRSSYEQYF.